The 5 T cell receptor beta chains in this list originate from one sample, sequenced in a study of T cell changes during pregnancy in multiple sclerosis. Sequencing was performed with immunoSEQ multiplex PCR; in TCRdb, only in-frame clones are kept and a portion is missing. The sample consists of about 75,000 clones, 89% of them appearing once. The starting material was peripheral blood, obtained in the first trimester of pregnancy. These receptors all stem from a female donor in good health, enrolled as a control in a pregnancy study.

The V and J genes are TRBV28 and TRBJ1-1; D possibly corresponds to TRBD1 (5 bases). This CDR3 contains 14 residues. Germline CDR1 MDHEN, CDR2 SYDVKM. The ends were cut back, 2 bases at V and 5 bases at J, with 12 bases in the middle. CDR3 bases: TGTGCCAGCAGTTTAGGGAGGGGAGGGACTGAAGCTTTCTTT. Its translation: CASSLGRGGTEAFF.

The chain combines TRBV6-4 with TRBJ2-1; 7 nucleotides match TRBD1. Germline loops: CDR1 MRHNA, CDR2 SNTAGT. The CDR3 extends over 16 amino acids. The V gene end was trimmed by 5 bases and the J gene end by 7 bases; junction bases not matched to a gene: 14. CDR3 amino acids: CASSPRWQGVRNEQFF. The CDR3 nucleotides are TGTGCCAGCAGTCCTCGGTGGCAGGGGGTAAGGAATGAGCAGTTCTTC.

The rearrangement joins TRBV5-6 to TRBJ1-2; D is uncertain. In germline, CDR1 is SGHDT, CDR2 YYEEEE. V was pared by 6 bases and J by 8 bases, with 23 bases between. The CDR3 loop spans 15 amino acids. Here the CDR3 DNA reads TGTGCCAGCATCGTTAATTCCGGGTCCGCGGGAGGCTACACCTTC. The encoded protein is CASIVNSGSAGGYTF.

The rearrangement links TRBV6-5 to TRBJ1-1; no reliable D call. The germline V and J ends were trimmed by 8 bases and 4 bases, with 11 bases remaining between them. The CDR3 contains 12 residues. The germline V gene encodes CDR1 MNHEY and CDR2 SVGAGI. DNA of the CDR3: TGTGCCAGCTATTCAGTCCTCACTGAAGCTTTCTTT. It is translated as CASYSVLTEAFF.

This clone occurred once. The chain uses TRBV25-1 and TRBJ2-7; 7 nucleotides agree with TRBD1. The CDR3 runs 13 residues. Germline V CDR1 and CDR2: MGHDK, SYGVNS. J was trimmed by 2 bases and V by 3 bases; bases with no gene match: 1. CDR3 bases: TGTGCCAGCAGTGAGGGACAGCCCTACGAGCAGTACTTC. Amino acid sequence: CASSEGQPYEQYF.